This T cell receptor (beta chain) was recorded in a study of shared clonotypes between healthy human individuals. Some clones are missing from TCRdb's copy, which holds only in-frame ones; the method was immunoSEQ multiplex PCR. The sample has about 2.2 million clones; roughly 93% are singletons. CD45RO-negative cells were positively selected for CCR7, leaving out terminally differentiated effector memory CD45RA+ cells. From germline, CDR1 is MNHEY and CDR2 SVGAGI. V lost 7 bases, J lost 7 bases, and 20 bases lay in between. This CDR3 has 15 amino acids. The sequenced sample was naive CD8+ T cells from PBMCs. The source is a man younger than 30 in good health. Some clones in this sample may be carry-over from other donors' samples. V gene TRBV6-5 combines with J gene TRBJ2-1; D gene uncertain. The CDR3 loop is CASTLVAASRNEQFF. The CDR3 DNA reads as TGTGCCAGCACCCTCGTAGCAGCGAGTCGTAATGAGCAGTTCTTC.